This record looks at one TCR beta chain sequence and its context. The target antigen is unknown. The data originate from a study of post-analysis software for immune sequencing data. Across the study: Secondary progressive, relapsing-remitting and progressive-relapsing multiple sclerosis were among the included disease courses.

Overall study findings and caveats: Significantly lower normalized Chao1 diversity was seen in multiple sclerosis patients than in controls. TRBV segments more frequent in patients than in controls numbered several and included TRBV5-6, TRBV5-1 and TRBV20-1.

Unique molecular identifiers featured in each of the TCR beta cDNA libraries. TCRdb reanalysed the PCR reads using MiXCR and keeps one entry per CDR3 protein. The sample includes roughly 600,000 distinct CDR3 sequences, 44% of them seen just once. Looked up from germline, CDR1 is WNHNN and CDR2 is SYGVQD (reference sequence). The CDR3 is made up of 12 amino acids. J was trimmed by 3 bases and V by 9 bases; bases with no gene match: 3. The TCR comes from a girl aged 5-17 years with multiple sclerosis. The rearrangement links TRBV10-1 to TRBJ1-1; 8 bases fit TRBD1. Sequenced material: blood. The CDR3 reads CARTGADTEAFF. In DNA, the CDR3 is TGCGCCAGGACAGGGGCGGACACTGAAGCTTTCTTT.